A selection of T cell receptor beta chains follows, all from one sample in a study of beta chain features in type 1 diabetes. Repertoires were generated with immunoSEQ multiplex PCR, while TCRdb's copy carries only in-frame clones and drops some. The sample has 300,000 to 350,000 clones, approximately 9.9% seen once; the top ten hold 0.95% to 1.1%. Material: central memory CD4+ T cells from blood. The origin of the receptors is a man aged 25 to 40 with type 1 diabetes. Both conserved end residues are part of each CDR3. The order of the fields is D gene, V gene, clone size, J gene, CDR3 protein, CDR3 DNA. A D gene is named only where the DNA matches it firmly. Expanded clones are given a class, and other clones once, few, many or no size at all.

-	TRBV7-2	-	TRBJ2-3	CASSLGLGPDTQYF	TGTGCCAGCAGCTTAGGGCTGGGCCCAGATACGCAGTATTTT
-	TRBV7-2	-	TRBJ2-5	CASSPGGRAGETQYF	TGTGCCAGCAGCCCGGGCGGCAGGGCGGGAGAGACCCAGTACTTC
TRBD1	TRBV5-1	few	TRBJ2-5	CASSLVAGGAKTQYF	TGCGCCAGCAGCTTGGTGGCAGGGGGCGCGAAGACCCAGTACTTC
-	TRBV14	many	TRBJ2-5	CASSDLRETQYF	TGTGCCAGCAGCGATCTCCGCGAGACCCAGTACTTC
-	TRBV18	few	TRBJ2-5	CASSPPGTHQETQYF	TGTGCCAGCTCACCACCGGGAACTCACCAAGAGACCCAGTACTTC
-	TRBV7-2	-	TRBJ2-7	CASSLGGSLAYEQYF	TGTGCCAGCAGCTTAGGAGGTAGCTTAGCCTACGAGCAGTACTTC
-	TRBV5-1	many	TRBJ2-5	CASRSGGANLETQYF	TGCGCCAGCAGGTCGGGCGGGGCGAATTTGGAGACCCAGTACTTC
TRBD1	TRBV7-9	-	TRBJ1-2	CASSVPGTGYGYTF	TGTGCCAGCAGCGTCCCCGGGACAGGCTATGGCTACACCTTC
-	TRBV11-2	-	TRBJ2-1	CASSYNPESSYNEQFF	TGTGCCAGCAGCTATAATCCAGAGAGCTCCTACAATGAGCAGTTCTTC
TRBD1	TRBV25-1	-	TRBJ1-1	CASRRQGSPEAFF	TGTGCCAGCAGGAGACAGGGGAGCCCTGAAGCTTTCTTT
-	TRBV10-3	-	TRBJ1-2	CALKRDEIGDGYTF	TGTGCCCTAAAAAGGGACGAAATTGGCGATGGCTACACCTTC
-	TRBV28	-	TRBJ2-6	CASRPPLGAASGANVLTF	TGTGCCAGCAGACCACCGCTCGGGGCCGCTTCTGGGGCCAACGTCCTGACTTTC
-	TRBV5-6	-	TRBJ1-6	CASSLGRGGNSPLHF	TGTGCCAGCAGCTTGGGGAGGGGGGGTAATTCACCCCTCCACTTT
-	TRBV11-2	-	TRBJ2-1	CATRPGPSSYNEQFF	TGTGCCACCCGACCCGGGCCCAGCTCCTACAATGAGCAGTTCTTC
TRBD1	TRBV4-1	-	TRBJ2-5	CASSASMGQGEETQYF	TGCGCCAGCAGCGCTAGCATGGGACAGGGTGAAGAGACCCAGTACTTC
-	TRBV7-2	many	TRBJ2-3	CASSLGQGQDTQYF	TGTGCCAGCAGCTTAGGGCAGGGCCAAGATACGCAGTATTTT
-	TRBV11-2	few	TRBJ2-7	CASSLGQASYEQYF	TGTGCCAGCAGCTTGGGGCAGGCTTCCTACGAGCAGTACTTC
-	TRBV7-9	-	TRBJ1-4	CASSSHPVGSEKLFF	TGTGCCAGCAGCTCGCACCCCGTGGGTAGTGAAAAACTGTTTTTT
-	TRBV19	-	TRBJ1-6	CASSIGSSYNSPLHF	TGTGCCAGTAGTATCGGGAGCTCCTATAATTCACCCCTCCACTTT
-	TRBV7-2	-	TRBJ2-3	CASSLAPVTGTDTQYF	TGTGCCAGCAGCTTAGCCCCAGTGACGGGGACAGATACGCAGTATTTT
TRBD1	TRBV4-3	-	TRBJ2-6	CASSQVPTGGASGANVLTF	TGCGCCAGCAGCCAAGTCCCGACAGGGGGCGCGTCAGGGGCCAACGTCCTGACTTTC
TRBD1	TRBV7-9	-	TRBJ1-1	CASSGQGIGSEAFF	TGTGCCAGCAGCGGACAGGGGATTGGGTCTGAAGCTTTCTTT
-	TRBV12-5	-	TRBJ2-2	CASGLSGRPGELFF	TGTGCTAGTGGTTTGTCGGGCAGGCCAGGGGAGCTGTTTTTT
TRBD1	TRBV6-1	-	TRBJ2-7	CASSDPGQGHYEQYF	TGTGCCAGCAGTGACCCGGGACAGGGACACTACGAGCAGTACTTC
TRBD1	TRBV7-2	-	TRBJ1-6	CASSLNRGRLNSPLHF	TGTGCCAGCAGCTTAAACAGGGGAAGATTAAATTCACCCCTCCACTTT
TRBD2	TRBV18	-	TRBJ2-1	CASSPTRGADNEQFF	TGTGCCAGCTCACCAACGCGGGGGGCTGACAATGAGCAGTTCTTC
-	TRBV2	few	TRBJ1-5	CASSFGQENQPQHF	TGTGCCAGCAGTTTTGGACAAGAAAATCAGCCCCAGCATTTT
-	TRBV7-2	-	TRBJ1-4	CASSFTQNEKLFF	TGTGCCAGCAGCTTTACACAGAATGAAAAACTGTTTTTT
-	TRBV27	many	TRBJ2-5	CASSRAYQETQYF	TGTGCCAGCAGTCGGGCTTACCAAGAGACCCAGTACTTC
-	TRBV11-2	few	TRBJ1-3	CASSLQGNTIYF	TGTGCCAGCAGCCTACAGGGAAACACCATATATTTT
TRBD2	TRBV7-2	few	TRBJ2-3	CASSLVLAGGSDTQYF	TGTGCCAGCAGCTTAGTATTAGCGGGGGGGTCAGATACGCAGTATTTT
TRBD1	TRBV25-1	few	TRBJ1-2	CASSKPSGQGARDGYTF	TGTGCCAGCAGCAAACCAAGTGGCCAGGGGGCCCGCGATGGCTACACCTTC
-	TRBV9	few	TRBJ2-3	CASSVLVGQTDTQYF	TGTGCCAGCAGCGTACTAGTTGGACAGACAGATACGCAGTATTTT
-	TRBV4-1	many	TRBJ2-1	CASSQDSQGTYNEQFF	TGCGCCAGCAGCCAAGACTCACAGGGAACCTACAATGAGCAGTTCTTC
TRBD1	TRBV29-1	few	TRBJ2-7	CSASGTGGYEQYF	TGCAGCGCCTCCGGGACAGGGGGTTACGAGCAGTACTTC
-	TRBV5-1	few	TRBJ1-5	CASSLGFSNQPQHF	TGCGCCAGCAGCTTGGGCTTTAGCAATCAGCCCCAGCATTTT
TRBD1	TRBV10-3	few	TRBJ1-2	CAIGNRGLNGYTF	TGTGCCATCGGAAACAGGGGGCTGAATGGCTACACCTTC
TRBD1	TRBV6-5	once	TRBJ2-7	CASSYSPGTAAYEQYF	TGTGCCAGCAGTTACTCCCCCGGGACAGCAGCCTACGAGCAGTACTTC
TRBD1	TRBV5-1	few	TRBJ2-2	CASSPDRASTGELFF	TGCGCCAGCAGCCCGGACAGGGCAAGCACCGGGGAGCTGTTTTTT
-	TRBV29-1	-	TRBJ2-5	CSVESETQYF	TGCAGCGTTGAGTCAGAGACCCAGTACTTC
TRBD1	TRBV6-6	few	TRBJ1-6	CASSGTGDNSPLHF	TGTGCCAGCAGTGGGACAGGGGACAATTCACCCCTCCACTTT
-	TRBV7-2	few	TRBJ2-4	CASSLVTNLAKNIQYF	TGTGCCAGCAGCTTAGTAACGAACTTAGCCAAAAACATTCAGTACTTC
-	TRBV7-2	-	TRBJ2-5	CASSVRQQVWETQYF	TGTGCCAGCAGCGTAAGACAACAGGTCTGGGAGACCCAGTACTTC
-	TRBV7-2	-	TRBJ2-1	CASSLWGTGLSSYNEQFF	TGTGCCAGCAGCTTATGGGGGACGGGTCTGAGCTCCTACAATGAGCAGTTCTTC
TRBD1	TRBV7-9	-	TRBJ2-7	CASSPNTGAFDEQYF	TGTGCCAGCAGCCCCAATACAGGGGCCTTCGACGAGCAGTACTTC
-	TRBV27	-	TRBJ1-4	CASSLSGVEKLFF	TGTGCCAGCAGTTTATCTGGGGTTGAAAAACTGTTTTTT
-	TRBV7-2	-	TRBJ2-7	CASSLGQGGEQYF	TGTGCCAGCAGCTTAGGGCAGGGTGGCGAGCAGTACTTC